This record concerns one T cell receptor beta chain sequence. Antigen specificity is unknown. Assay used: immunoSEQ multiplex PCR; TCRdb lists only in-frame clones, some missing. The sample has 2.3 million or so clones; 85% to 95% are singletons. The data were taken from a study of shared clonotypes between healthy human individuals. Study outcomes and limitations: Though the depth was large, rarefaction showed that sorted-subset sequencing was incomplete.

CDR3 length: 16 residues. The V and J ends lost 4 bases and 0 bases, in that order; junction bases with no gene match: 8. CDR1 is SGHDT, CDR2 YYEEEE, per germline. This TCR came from a man aged 18 to 29 in good health. Some clones in this sample may be carry-over from other donors' samples. The V gene is TRBV5-6, the J gene TRBJ2-7; 9 positions agree with TRBD2. The sequenced sample consisted of naive CD4+ T cells from PBMCs. Subset given: CD45RA+ positively selected. CDR3 region: CASSPRTSELSYEQYF. The CDR3 nucleotides read TGTGCCAGCAGCCCAAGGACTAGCGAACTCTCCTACGAGCAGTACTTC.